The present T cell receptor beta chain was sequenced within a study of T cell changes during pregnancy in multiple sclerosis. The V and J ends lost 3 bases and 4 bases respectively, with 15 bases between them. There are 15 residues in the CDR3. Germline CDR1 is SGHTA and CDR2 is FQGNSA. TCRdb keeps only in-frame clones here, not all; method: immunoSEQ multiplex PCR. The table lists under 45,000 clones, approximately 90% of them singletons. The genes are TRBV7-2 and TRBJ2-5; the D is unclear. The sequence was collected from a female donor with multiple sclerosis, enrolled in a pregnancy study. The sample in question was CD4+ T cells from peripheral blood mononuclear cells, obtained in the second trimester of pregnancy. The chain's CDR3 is CASSFSEVTGETQYF. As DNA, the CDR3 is TGTGCCAGCAGCTTTAGTGAGGTGACCGGAGAGACCCAGTACTTC.